The 18 T cell receptor beta chains below come from one sample, sequenced in a study of blood T cell repertoires in COVID-19. Only in-frame clones appear in the TCRdb table, and some are missing; sequencing was by immunoSEQ multiplex PCR. The sample holds 320,000 or so clones, 85% seen once. The material sequenced was PBMCs or T cells enriched from blood (not recorded which). The receptors shown here come from a woman aged 25 to 39 who had been exposed to COVID-19.

The rearrangement joins TRBV2 to TRBJ2-2, with TRBD2 identical over 13 bases. Looked up from germline, CDR1 is SNHLY and CDR2 is FYNNEI. V was pared by 10 bases and J by 6 bases, with 11 bases of the junction left unmatched. The CDR3 is made up of 16 amino acids. The CDR3 DNA is TGTGCCATCCAACTAGCGGGAGGGCCGAGGGCCGGGGAGCTGTTTTTT. Residues: CAIQLAGGPRAGELFF.

The chain recombines TRBV4-2 with TRBJ1-2; unclear D gene. CDR3 size: 15 residues. Per the germline V gene, CDR1 is LGHNA and CDR2 is YNFKEQ. Between the trimmed V and J ends, which lost 0 bases and 2 bases, there was a span of 10 bases. The CDR3 here is CASSQDRNANYGYTF. The CDR3 DNA is TGTGCCAGCAGCCAAGATCGAAATGCGAACTATGGCTACACCTTC.

This sequence joins TRBV30 and TRBJ1-2, with D possibly being TRBD1 (5 bases). This CDR3 has 14 amino acids. V lost 5 bases and J lost 2, with 15 bases in between. CDR1 and CDR2 from the germline V gene are GTSNPN and SVGIG (reference sequence). The CDR3 DNA follows: TGTGCCTGGGCGGCAGGGCTTAGCAACTATGGCTACACCTTC. It is translated as CAWAAGLSNYGYTF.

The chain combines TRBV4-3 with TRBJ2-2; D is undetermined. Trimming removed 0 bases at V and 0 bases at J, with 5 bases between. The CDR3 totals 15 residues. CDR1 is LGHNA and CDR2 is YSLEER in the germline V gene. CDR3: CASSQDTTNTGELFF. CDR3 nucleotide sequence: TGCGCCAGCAGCCAAGATACAACGAACACCGGGGAGCTGTTTTTT.

V and J are TRBV2 and TRBJ1-1, with D unclear. CDR3 size: 13 residues. V lost 9 bases and J lost 0, with 11 bases in between. CDR1 and CDR2 from the germline V gene are SNHLY and FYNNEI. As DNA, the CDR3 is TGTGCCAGTCCGTCCACGGTGAACACTGAAGCTTTCTTT. Translating it yields CASPSTVNTEAFF. Variable domain in full (rest from reference TRBV2 and TRBJ1-1): EPEVTQTPSHQVTQMGQEVILRCVPISNHLYFYWYRQILGQKVEFLVSFYNNEISEKSEIFDDQFSVERPDGSNFTLKIRSTKLEDSAMYFCASPSTVNTEAFFGQGTRLTVV.

This chain connects TRBV3-1 (or the pseudogene TRBV3-2) to TRBJ2-5, with D perhaps TRBD2 (5 bases). This CDR3 contains 14 residues. Trimming removed 4 bases from V and 2 bases from J, with 11 bases in between. In germline, CDR1 is LGHDT, CDR2 YNNKEL (reference sequence). CDR3 amino acids: CASSRSAAQETQYF. CDR3 sequence (DNA): TGTGCCAGCAGCCGGTCAGCGGCACAAGAGACCCAGTACTTC.

This clone was counted a single time. The chain joins TRBV29-1 to TRBJ2-2; possible D gene TRBD1, 6 bases. Germline V gene lookup returns CDR1 SQVTM and CDR2 ANQGSEA. This CDR3 has 12 residues. CDR3 loop: CGHRENTGELFF. The CDR3 nucleotides are TGCGGACACAGGGAGAACACCGGGGAGCTGTTTTTT.

The V gene is TRBV10-2, the J gene TRBJ1-4; tentative D call: TRBD1 (6 bases). Germline V gene sequence: CDR1 WSHSY, CDR2 SAAADI. V lost 7 bases, J lost 5 bases, and 14 bases lay in between. The CDR3 covers 14 residues. Here the CDR3 reads CASTTTGVNEKLFF. DNA for the CDR3: TGCGCCAGCACGACGACAGGTGTAAATGAAAAACTGTTTTTT.

This chain links TRBV28 with TRBJ1-3, with D hard to call. This CDR3 contains 15 residues. The germline V gene encodes CDR1 MDHEN and CDR2 SYDVKM. V was cut by 3 bases and J by 1 base, with 10 bases left in between. CDR3 region: CASSFSRSSGNTIYF. In DNA, the CDR3 is TGTGCCAGCAGTTTCAGTCGGAGTTCTGGAAACACCATATATTTT.

This sequence joins TRBV28 and TRBJ1-3; 7 nucleotides align to TRBD1. Trimming cost V 6 bases and J 11 bases; bases outside gene matches: 16. The CDR3 consists of 15 residues. In germline, CDR1 is MDHEN, CDR2 SYDVKM. The CDR3 protein is CASRGGFTGERAIYF. In DNA, the CDR3 is TGTGCCAGCAGGGGGGGATTCACAGGGGAACGCGCCATATATTTT. Variable domain in full (rest from reference TRBV28 and TRBJ1-3): DVKVTQSSRYLVKRTGEKVFLECVQDMDHENMFWYRQDPGLGLRLIYFSYDVKMKEKGDIPEGYSVSREKKERFSLILESASTNQTSMYLCASRGGFTGERAIYFGEGSWLTVV.

This rearrangement joins TRBV27 to TRBJ2-6; D is possibly TRBD1 (6 bases). Germline V gene lookup returns CDR1 MNHEY and CDR2 SMNVEV (reference sequence). Trimming cost V 8 bases and J 2 bases, with 13 bases left between them. The CDR3 totals 15 residues. The CDR3 loop is CASGGLRAGANVLTF. CDR3 DNA: TGTGCCAGCGGGGGCCTGCGGGCTGGGGCCAACGTCCTGACTTTC.

The genes are TRBV27 and TRBJ2-2, with 8 bases fitting TRBD1. Germline V gene lookup returns CDR1 MNHEY and CDR2 SMNVEV (reference sequence). CDR3 size: 18 residues. With 2 bases clipped from V and 4 bases from J, the junction kept 12 bases outside the gene matches. The CDR3 loop is CASSLKAGGREVTGELFF. The CDR3 DNA reads TGTGCCAGCAGTTTAAAGGCAGGGGGCCGAGAGGTCACCGGGGAGCTGTTTTTT.

The chain combines TRBV3-1 (or the pseudogene TRBV3-2) with TRBJ2-7; 9 bases fit TRBD2. The CDR3 extends over 17 amino acids. Germline trimming cut 1 base from V and 5 bases from J; bases unmatched to any gene: 12. Germline loops: CDR1 LGHDT, CDR2 YNNKEL (reference sequence). CDR3 residues: CASSQVSIGTSPHEQYF. The CDR3 DNA reads as TGTGCCAGCAGCCAAGTTTCAATCGGGACTAGCCCACACGAGCAGTACTTC.

The gene calls are TRBV6-1 and TRBJ2-1, with D possibly matching TRBD2 (5 bases). Deletions cut 1 base from V and 10 bases from J, with 14 bases between. The germline V gene encodes CDR1 MNHNS and CDR2 SASEGT. This CDR3 contains 14 residues. DNA of the CDR3: TGTGCCAGCAGTGAAGGTATGGTGGACTCAGAGCAGTTCTTC. Translating it yields CASSEGMVDSEQFF.

Worth noting for this clone: The same CDR3 arises from other DNA sequences in this sample as well. The genes are TRBV28 and TRBJ1-3; no definite D call. In germline, CDR1 is MDHEN, CDR2 SYDVKM. This CDR3 has 13 amino acids. V gave up 6 bases and J gave up 2 bases, with 8 bases separating them. This CDR3 reads CASSSGTGNTIYF. The CDR3 nucleotides are TGTGCCAGCAGCTCGGGAACTGGAAACACCATATATTTT.

The chain uses TRBV18 and TRBJ1-1; 11 bases map to TRBD1. The CDR3 length is 13 residues. Trimming took 8 bases from V and 5 from J; bases not matched to a gene: 4. Germline loops: CDR1 KGHSH, CDR2 LQKENI. CDR3 coding DNA: TGTGCCAGCGAGGGACAGGGGGGGACTGAAGCTTTCTTT. This gives the protein CASEGQGGTEAFF.

This clone was counted once. The chain is built from TRBV6-5 and TRBJ1-2, with 7 bases identical to TRBD1. This CDR3 is 13 amino acids long. Germline V lookup: CDR1 MNHEY, CDR2 SVGAGI. J lost 3 bases, V lost 7 bases, and 5 bases had no gene match. This CDR3 reads CASMGQPYYGYTF. DNA of the CDR3: TGTGCCAGCATGGGACAGCCTTACTATGGCTACACCTTC.

The chain combines TRBV24-1 with TRBJ2-1; 7 bases are a match to TRBD1. The CDR3 is 16 amino acids. Germline V gene sequence: CDR1 KGHDR, CDR2 SFDVKD. V shed 0 bases, J shed 6 bases, and the junction held 7 bases outside the gene matches. The CDR3 here is CATSDLPFTGVNEQFF. CDR3 sequence (DNA): TGTGCCACCAGTGATTTGCCATTCACAGGGGTCAATGAGCAGTTCTTC.